This T cell receptor (beta chain) was sequenced during a study of identical twins. Study conclusions and caveats: For cord blood, abundant beta clonotypes had fewer insertions, unlike memory repertoires, which showed none. Model-predicted out-of-frame TCR alpha sharing fell below observed values in monozygotic twins.

Germline CDR1 and CDR2: MNHNS and SASEGT. The V gene end was trimmed by 4 bases and the J gene end by 8 bases; junction bases not matched to a gene: 2. There are 13 residues in the CDR3. Turning to this clonotype: Its antigen is still unknown.

Carrying unique molecular identifiers, the cDNA also gained a universal primer site through template switching. TCRdb reprocessed the 5' RACE reads via MiXCR and lists one record per CDR3 protein. The profile shows 450,000 to 650,000 distinct CDR3 sequences, over 12% of them singletons. These same records also appear under a second study, on yellow fever vaccine responses in identical twins. This second study says: Reported findings indicate that twins' vaccine T cell responses seemed partially convergent, partially personalized.

This clonotype originated in a woman aged 18-29 years in good health. The sample was CD4+ T cells sorted from blood. The V gene is TRBV6-1, the J gene TRBJ2-1; 10 bases align to TRBD2. CDR3 nucleotides: TGTGCCAGCAGTGGTCTAGCGGGAGATGAGCAGTTCTTC. Amino acids: CASSGLAGDEQFF.